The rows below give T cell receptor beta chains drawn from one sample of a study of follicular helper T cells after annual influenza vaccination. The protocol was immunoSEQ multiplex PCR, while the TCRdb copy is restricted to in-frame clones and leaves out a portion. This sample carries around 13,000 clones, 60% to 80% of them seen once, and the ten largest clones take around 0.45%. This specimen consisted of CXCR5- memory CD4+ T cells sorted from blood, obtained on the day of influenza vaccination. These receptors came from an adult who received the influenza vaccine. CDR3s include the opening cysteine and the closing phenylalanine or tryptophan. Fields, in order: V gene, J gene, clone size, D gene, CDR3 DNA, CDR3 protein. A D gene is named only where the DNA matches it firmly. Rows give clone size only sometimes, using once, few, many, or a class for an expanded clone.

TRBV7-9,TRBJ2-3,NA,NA,TGTGCCAGCACCCTAGGCCTAAGCACAGATACGCAGTATTTT,CASTLGLSTDTQYF
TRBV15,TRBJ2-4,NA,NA,TGTGCCACCAGCAGGGAACAGGGCACCAAAAACATTCAGTACTTC,CATSREQGTKNIQYF
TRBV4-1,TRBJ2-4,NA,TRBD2,TGCGCCAGCAGCCCCCGAGGGGCGGGGGGGCCGAACATTCAGTACTTC,CASSPRGAGGPNIQYF
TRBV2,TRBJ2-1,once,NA,TGTGCCACGCTCAAAAAGGGGTTGAGTGAGCAGTTCTTC,CATLKKGLSEQFF
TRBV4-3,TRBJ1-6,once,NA,TGCGCCAGCAGCCAGGTCCCCGCAGGGACGGAAAATTCACCCCTCCACTTT,CASSQVPAGTENSPLHF
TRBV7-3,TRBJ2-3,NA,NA,TGTGCCAGCAGCTTAACGGCAGGCACAGATACGCAGTATTTT,CASSLTAGTDTQYF
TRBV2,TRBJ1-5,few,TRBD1,TGTGCCAGCAGTGTCGAGGGGGCCGTTTCGCCCCAGCATTTT,CASSVEGAVSPQHF
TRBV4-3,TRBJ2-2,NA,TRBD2,TGCGCCAGCAGCCGGCAGATCACTAGCGGGGGGGCCGGCGGGGAGCTGTTTTTT,CASSRQITSGGAGGELFF
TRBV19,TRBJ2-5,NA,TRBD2,TGTGCCAGTAGTCGACCCATAGCGGGGGGAGAGACCCAGTACTTC,CASSRPIAGGETQYF
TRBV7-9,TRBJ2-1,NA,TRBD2,TGTGCCAGCAGCTTAGAAAGCGGGGGCTCCTACAATGAGCAGTTCTTC,CASSLESGGSYNEQFF
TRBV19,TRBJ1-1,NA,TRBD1,TGTGCCAGTAGTGAAGGGGGACAGGGGATTCGGGGCACTGAAGCTTTCTTT,CASSEGGQGIRGTEAFF
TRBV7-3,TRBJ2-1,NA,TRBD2,TGTGCCAGCAGCTTAACCGGGGGGGCAGGGCCCCCCTCGTTCTTC,CASSLTGGAGPPSFF
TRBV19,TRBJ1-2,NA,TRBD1,TGTGCCAGTAAGACGGACAGGGAGTACTATGGCTACACCTTC,CASKTDREYYGYTF
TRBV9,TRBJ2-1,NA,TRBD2,TGTGCCAGCAGCGCCAGGACTAGCGGACGACTCGGGTCCTACAATGAGCAGTTCTTC,CASSARTSGRLGSYNEQFF
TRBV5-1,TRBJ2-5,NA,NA,TGCGCCAGCAGCTTGGCCGGAAGCTATCAAGAGACCCAGTACTTC,CASSLAGSYQETQYF
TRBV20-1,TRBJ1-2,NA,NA,TGCAGTGCTAGGCTTAACTATGGCTACACCTTC,CSARLNYGYTF
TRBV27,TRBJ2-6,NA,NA,TGTGCCAGCAGCCTAGGGGTGGGACAATCTTTCTCTGGGGCCAACGTCCTGACTTTC,CASSLGVGQSFSGANVLTF
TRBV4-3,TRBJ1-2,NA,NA,TGCGCCAGCAGCCAAGATATCGGCGTGGGCTACTATGGCTACACCTTC,CASSQDIGVGYYGYTF
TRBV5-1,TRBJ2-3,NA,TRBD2,TGCGCCAGCAGCTATCCGGGGGGGTCATCAGATACGCAGTATTTT,CASSYPGGSSDTQYF
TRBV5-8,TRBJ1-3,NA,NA,TGTGCCAGCAGCCTGGGTTTGATAAGCTCTGGAAACACCATATATTTT,CASSLGLISSGNTIYF
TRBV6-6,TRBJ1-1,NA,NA,TGTGCCAGCAGTTATTCCCGGGTTCCGAACACTGAAGCTTTCTTT,CASSYSRVPNTEAFF
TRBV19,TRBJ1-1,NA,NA,TGTGCCAGCATTTCCATTGGGCGGGTAGCTTTCTTT,CASISIGRVAFF
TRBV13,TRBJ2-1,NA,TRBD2,TGTGCCAGCAGCCCCCTGGGACTAGCGGGGCCCAATGAGCAGTTCTTC,CASSPLGLAGPNEQFF
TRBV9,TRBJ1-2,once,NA,TGTGCCAGCAGTAATTCTAACTATGGCTACACCTTC,CASSNSNYGYTF
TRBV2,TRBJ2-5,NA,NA,TGTGCCAACCAACAGGGAGGGGAGACCCAGTACTTC,CANQQGGETQYF
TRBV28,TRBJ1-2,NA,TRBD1,TGTGCCAGCACCGCGCGGCAGGGGGCATATGGCTACACCTTC,CASTARQGAYGYTF
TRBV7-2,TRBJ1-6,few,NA,TGTGCCAGCAGCTTAGCGAGTCCAGCTGGGGGGGTTATTTCACCCCTCCACTTT,CASSLASPAGGVISPLHF
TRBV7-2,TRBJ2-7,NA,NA,TGTGCCAGCAGCTTTCGGCCGGGACGGATCTACGAGCAGTACTTC,CASSFRPGRIYEQYF
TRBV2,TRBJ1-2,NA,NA,TGTGCCAGCCGAAGGGGGTCCTATGGCTACACCTTC,CASRRGSYGYTF
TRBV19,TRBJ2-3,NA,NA,TGTGCCAGTAGTATCAGCAGGGTTCAGTCGTGGACGCAGTATTTT,CASSISRVQSWTQYF
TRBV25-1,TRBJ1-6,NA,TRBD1,TGTGCCAGCAGCGGACAGGGATCTAATTCACCCCTCCACTTT,CASSGQGSNSPLHF
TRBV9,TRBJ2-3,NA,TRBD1,TGTGCCAGCAGCGAACAGGGGGTGGGAGATACGCAGTATTTT,CASSEQGVGDTQYF
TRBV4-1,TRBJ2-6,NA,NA,TGCGCCAGCAGACCGCTGGGCCTACAGGGAGGGAGAGACTCTGGGGCCAACGTCCTGACTTTC,CASRPLGLQGGRDSGANVLTF
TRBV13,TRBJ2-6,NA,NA,TGTGCCAGCAGCCCGCGGGACTCTGGGGCCAACGTCCTGACTTTC,CASSPRDSGANVLTF
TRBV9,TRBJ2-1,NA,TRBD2,TGTGCCAGCAGCGTAGAAGCGGGGGGCTACAATGAGCAGTTCTTC,CASSVEAGGYNEQFF